This T cell receptor beta chain was recovered during a study of T cell responses to AZD1222 COVID-19 vaccine. Concerning this clone: Its antigen is as yet unknown.

TCRdb keeps only in-frame clones here, not all; method: immunoSEQ multiplex PCR. Of about 84,000 clones in the sample, nearly 90% were seen once. Study-level results: Spike-specific TCR breadth and depth went up after people got two AZD1222 doses. Targeting of unmutated variant regions was reportedly seen in nearly half of spike-specific TCRs.

The sequencing here drew on peripheral blood, taken on day 0 of AZD1222 vaccination. The clonotype originates from an adult in good health.

CDR3 nucleotide sequence: TGTGCCAGCACCCTAACAGGAGCTTACAATGAGCAGTTCTTC. This sequence encodes CASTLTGAYNEQFF. The V gene is TRBV6-6, the J gene TRBJ2-1; TRBD1 might be the D (5 bases). V gave up 7 bases and J gave up 4 bases, with 14 bases separating them. This CDR3 has 14 residues. Germline CDR1 is MNHNY and CDR2 is SVGAGI (reference sequence).